This T cell receptor (beta chain) was captured by sequencing in a study of cytomegalovirus exposure and HLA in healthy donors. Broader study findings: In vitro assays verified that three CMV-associated chains recognized CMV antigens specifically. The classifier reportedly diagnosed cytomegalovirus status with high specificity and sensitivity.

Sequencing was performed with immunoSEQ multiplex PCR; in TCRdb, only in-frame clones are kept and a portion is missing. The table includes under 100,000 clones, less than 90% detected once. This clone was seen a handful of times. Its antigen is undetermined. Trimming at V came to 9 bases and at J to 10 bases, leaving 9 bases not matched to a gene. The CDR3 is 11 residues long. Germline values: CDR1 LNHDA, CDR2 SQIVND (reference sequence). The source of this sequence is a woman aged 18-29 years in good health and CMV-seropositive. The sample was PBMCs. The V call is TRBV19, the J call TRBJ2-7; 7 bases align to TRBD2. The CDR3 reads CARGGPSAQYF. As DNA, the CDR3 is TGTGCCAGGGGAGGGCCTTCGGCCCAGTACTTC.